These 14 T cell receptor beta chains originate from one sample sequenced in a study of a mutant IDH1 vaccine in newly diagnosed glioma. Stated time point: week 23, last vaccination. Vaccinated patients received 300 ug of mutant IDH1 20-mer peptide per dose, with topical imiquimod. These receptors have no identified antigens. The table came from immunoSEQ multiplex PCR; TCRdb's copy has only in-frame clones and leaves some out. Of around 41,000 clones listed, around 76% are singletons. The sequencing used PBMCs, collected from a glioma patient whose treatment included an IDH1 peptide vaccine. These TCRs come from a woman aged 40 to 50 with glioma. Some clones in this sample may be carry-over from other donors' samples.

This rearrangement joins TRBV11-3 to TRBJ2-1, with 8 bases identical to TRBD2. Germline-derived CDR1 and CDR2 are SGHNT and YENEEA. The CDR3 runs to 17 residues. V dropped 2 bases and J dropped 4; count of bases not matched to a gene: 10. CDR3 DNA: TGTGCCAGCAGCTTACAAGGCGGGAGGACTACTTACAATGAGCAGTTCTTC. This sequence encodes CASSLQGGRTTYNEQFF. Complete variable domain (other parts from reference TRBV11-3 and TRBJ2-1): EAGVVQSPRYKIIEKKQPVAFWCNPISGHNTLYWYLQNLGQGPELLIRYENEEAVDDSQLPKDRFSAERLKGVDSTLKIQPAELGDSAVYLCASSLQGGRTTYNEQFFGPGTRLTVL.

The genes are TRBV19 and TRBJ1-5; 7 bases are shared with TRBD1. CDR1 is LNHDA, CDR2 SQIVND, per germline (reference sequence). V dropped 2 bases and J dropped 3; count of bases not matched to a gene: 7. This CDR3 has 16 amino acids. The CDR3 sequence: CASSIKPGQLNQPQHF. The CDR3 region has the DNA TGTGCCAGTAGTATAAAACCGGGACAGCTCAATCAGCCCCAGCATTTT.

This clone counts as medium-sized. The rearrangement uses TRBV5-1 and TRBJ1-2; D unclear. The V end was cut by 2 bases, the J end by 6 bases, with 11 bases between. Per the germline V gene, CDR1 is SGHRS and CDR2 is YFSETQ. The CDR3 spans 13 residues. In DNA, the CDR3 is TGCGCCAGCAGCTTTGGGCAGAGGGATGGCTACACCTTC. This translates into CASSFGQRDGYTF.

V and J are TRBV7-8 and TRBJ1-1, with a tentative D call TRBD1 (6 bases). In germline, CDR1 is SGHVS, CDR2 FQNEAQ. The CDR3 is made up of 15 amino acids. V gave up 1 base and J gave up 4 bases, with 13 bases separating them. CDR3: CASSLGGRMGTEAFF. The CDR3, as DNA: TGTGCCAGCAGCTTAGGGGGGCGTATGGGCACTGAAGCTTTCTTT.

V and J are TRBV9 and TRBJ2-5; either TRBD1 or TRBD2 may fit D (6 bases each). Germline V lookup: CDR1 SGDLS, CDR2 YYNGEE. V lost 4 bases and J lost 3, with 16 bases in between. The CDR3 is 15 amino acids. The CDR3 nucleotides read TGTGCCAGCAGCCAAGGGGGGACTCTGAAAGAGACCCAGTACTTC. Protein sequence: CASSQGGTLKETQYF.

This rearrangement joins TRBV4-3 to TRBJ1-2; 11 bases are a match to TRBD1. Germline V gene data show CDR1 as LGHNA and CDR2 as YSLEER. V dropped 0 bases and J dropped 3; count of bases not matched to a gene: 3. The CDR3 covers 16 residues. CDR3 residues: CASSQDGQGAYYGYTF. CDR3 nucleotides: TGCGCCAGCAGCCAAGACGGACAGGGGGCCTACTATGGCTACACCTTC.

The genes are TRBV19 and TRBJ2-2, with 8 bases fitting TRBD1. CDR1 and CDR2 (germline): LNHDA, SQIVND (reference sequence). With 4 bases clipped from V and 7 bases from J, the junction kept 8 bases outside the gene matches. CDR3 size: 15 residues. In nucleotides, the CDR3 is TGTGCCAGTAGTACCCGGACAGGGACGGGCGGGGAGCTGTTTTTT. Its protein product is CASSTRTGTGGELFF.

This chain links TRBV6-1 with TRBJ2-7; 8 nucleotides match TRBD1. Germline CDR1 and CDR2: MNHNS and SASEGT. The CDR3 spans 14 residues. V shed 3 bases and J 4 bases; nucleotides not matched to a gene: 5. The DNA for the CDR3 is TGTGCCAGCAGTGAGCAGGGGGCTGTTTACGAGCAGTACTTC. Encoded protein: CASSEQGAVYEQYF.

The V and J genes are TRBV4-3 and TRBJ1-5, with D uncertain. CDR3 length equals 17 residues. The V end lost 0 bases, the J end lost 4 bases, and 16 bases lay between the germline ends. CDR1 is LGHNA, CDR2 YSLEER, per germline. The CDR3 loop reads CASSQDSPTRTNQPQHF. CDR3 DNA: TGCGCCAGCAGCCAAGATTCCCCTACACGCACAAATCAGCCCCAGCATTTT.

The chain uses TRBV5-5 and TRBJ2-7, with 9 bases matching TRBD2. V dropped 4 bases and J dropped 7; count of bases not matched to a gene: 12. CDR1 and CDR2 from the germline V gene are SGHKS and YYEKEE (reference sequence). This CDR3 region has 15 residues. The CDR3 DNA reads as TGTGCCAGCAGCATGGGACTAGCAGGCGTCGAGGAGCAGTACTTC. Its protein is CASSMGLAGVEEQYF.

The V and J genes are TRBV9 and TRBJ1-2; D is undetermined. CDR1 is SGDLS, CDR2 YYNGEE, per germline. Trimming cost V 0 bases and J 4 bases, with 16 bases left between them. The CDR3 totals 16 residues. The CDR3, as DNA: TGTGCCAGCAGCGTAGGAAACCTGGGTAGGGTCTATGGCTACACCTTC. Protein: CASSVGNLGRVYGYTF.

This clone has just a few counts. The chain is built from TRBV28 and TRBJ1-5; D uncertain. V was cut by 1 base and J by 7 bases, with 14 bases left in between. Germline V gene sequence: CDR1 MDHEN, CDR2 SYDVKM. The CDR3 totals 15 residues. The CDR3 is CASSLSLGGAQPQHF. For the CDR3, the DNA is TGTGCCAGCAGTTTATCTCTTGGCGGCGCCCAGCCCCAGCATTTT.

The rearrangement joins TRBV2 to TRBJ1-5; tentatively, D is TRBD1 (6 bases). Trimming pared 5 bases from V and 3 bases from J, leaving 14 bases between. Germline CDR1 reads SNHLY; CDR2 reads FYNNEI. The CDR3 spans 15 residues. This CDR3 is CASSPWDNANQPQHF. The DNA of the CDR3 is TGTGCCAGCAGTCCCTGGGACAATGCCAATCAGCCCCAGCATTTT.

This clone ranks as medium-sized (0.01 to 0.1%). The chain couples TRBV4-2 to TRBJ1-3; possibly TRBD1 for D (5 bases). The CDR3 contains 14 residues. Germline loops: CDR1 LGHNA, CDR2 YNFKEQ. Trimming took off 1 base at V and 6 bases at J, with 10 bases between the two ends. This CDR3 is CASSQVGPQNTIYF. As DNA, the CDR3 is TGTGCCAGCAGCCAAGTGGGACCGCAAAACACCATATATTTT.